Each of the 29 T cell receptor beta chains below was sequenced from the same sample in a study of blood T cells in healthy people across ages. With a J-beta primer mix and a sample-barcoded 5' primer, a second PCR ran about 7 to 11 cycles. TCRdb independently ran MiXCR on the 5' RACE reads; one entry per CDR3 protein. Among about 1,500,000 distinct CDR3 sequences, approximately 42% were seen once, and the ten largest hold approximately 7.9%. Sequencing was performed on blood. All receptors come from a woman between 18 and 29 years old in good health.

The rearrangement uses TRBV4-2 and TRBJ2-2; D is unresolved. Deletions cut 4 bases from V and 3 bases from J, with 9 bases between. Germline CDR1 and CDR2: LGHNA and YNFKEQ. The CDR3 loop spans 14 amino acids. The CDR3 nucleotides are TGTGCCAGCAGCCCTCGCGAGGACACCGGGGAGCTGTTTTTT. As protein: CASSPREDTGELFF.

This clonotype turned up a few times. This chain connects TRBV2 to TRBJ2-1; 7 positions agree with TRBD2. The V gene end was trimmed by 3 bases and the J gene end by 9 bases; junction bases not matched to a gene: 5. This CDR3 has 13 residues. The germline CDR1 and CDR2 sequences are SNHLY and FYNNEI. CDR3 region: CASSETPGGEQFF. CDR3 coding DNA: TGTGCCAGCAGTGAGACCCCGGGAGGTGAGCAGTTCTTC. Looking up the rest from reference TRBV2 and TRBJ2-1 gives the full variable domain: EPEVTQTPSHQVTQMGQEVILRCVPISNHLYFYWYRQILGQKVEFLVSFYNNEISEKSEIFDDQFSVERPDGSNFTLKIRSTKLEDSAMYFCASSETPGGEQFFGPGTRLTVL.

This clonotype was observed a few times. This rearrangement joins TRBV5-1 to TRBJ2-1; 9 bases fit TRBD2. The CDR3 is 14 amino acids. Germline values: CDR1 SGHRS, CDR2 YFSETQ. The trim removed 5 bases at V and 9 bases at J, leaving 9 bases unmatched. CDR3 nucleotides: TGCGCCAGCAGTGTTGGGCTAGCGGGGATTGAGCAGTTCTTC. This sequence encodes CASSVGLAGIEQFF.

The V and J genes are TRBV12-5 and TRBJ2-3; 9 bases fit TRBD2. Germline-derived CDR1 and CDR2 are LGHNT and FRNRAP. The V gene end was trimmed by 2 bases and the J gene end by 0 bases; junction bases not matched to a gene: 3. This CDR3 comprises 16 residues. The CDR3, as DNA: TGTGCTAGTGGTTTGACAGCGGGGGGAAGCACAGATACGCAGTATTTT. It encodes CASGLTAGGSTDTQYF.

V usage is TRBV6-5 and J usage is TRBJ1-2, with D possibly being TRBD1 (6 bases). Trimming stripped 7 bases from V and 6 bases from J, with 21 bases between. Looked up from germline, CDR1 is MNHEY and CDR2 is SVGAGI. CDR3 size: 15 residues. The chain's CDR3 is CASTPVGAASNGYTF. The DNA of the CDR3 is TGTGCCAGCACCCCCGTGGGGGCCGCTAGCAATGGCTACACCTTC.

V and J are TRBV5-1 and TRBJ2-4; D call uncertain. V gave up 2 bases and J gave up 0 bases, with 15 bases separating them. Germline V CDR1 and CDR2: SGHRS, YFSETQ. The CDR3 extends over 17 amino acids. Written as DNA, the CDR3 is TGCGCCAGCAGCTTACGAGGCGGAATACTAGCCAAAAACATTCAGTACTTC. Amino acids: CASSLRGGILAKNIQYF. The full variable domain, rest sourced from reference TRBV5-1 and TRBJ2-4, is KAGVTQTPRYLIKTRGQQVTLSCSPISGHRSVSWYQQTPGQGLQFLFEYFSETQRNKGNFPGRFSGRQFSNSRSEMNVSTLELGDSALYLCASSLRGGILAKNIQYFGAGTRLSVL.

The chain's CDR3 is CASSPFGRTGICAQETQYF. Here the CDR3 DNA reads TGCGCCAGCAGCCCCTTTGGGCGGACCGGCATTTGTGCCCAAGAGACCCAGTACTTC. The chain couples TRBV4-3 to TRBJ2-5; no reliable D call. CDR3 length: 19 amino acids. Germline V gene data show CDR1 as LGHNA and CDR2 as YSLEER. Trimming removed 4 bases at V and 1 base at J, with 25 bases between.

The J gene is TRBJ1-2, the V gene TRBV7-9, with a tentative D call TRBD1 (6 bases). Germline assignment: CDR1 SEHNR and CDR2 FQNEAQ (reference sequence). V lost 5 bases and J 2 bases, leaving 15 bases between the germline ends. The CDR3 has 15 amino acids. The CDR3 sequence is CASSTDRWSNYGYTF. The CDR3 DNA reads TGTGCCAGCAGCACCGACAGGTGGTCGAACTATGGCTACACCTTC.

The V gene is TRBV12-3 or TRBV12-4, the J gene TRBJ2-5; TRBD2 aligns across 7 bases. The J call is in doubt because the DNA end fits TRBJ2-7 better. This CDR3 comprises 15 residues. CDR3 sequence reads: CASRLESGVTYEQYF. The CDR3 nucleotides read TGTGCCAGCCGTCTGGAGAGCGGGGTAACCTACGAGCAGTACTTC.

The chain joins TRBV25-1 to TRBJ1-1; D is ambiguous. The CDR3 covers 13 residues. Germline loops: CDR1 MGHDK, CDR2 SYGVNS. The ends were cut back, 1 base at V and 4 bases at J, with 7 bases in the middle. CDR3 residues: CASSELTATEAFF. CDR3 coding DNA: TGTGCCAGCAGTGAATTAACGGCCACTGAAGCTTTCTTT.

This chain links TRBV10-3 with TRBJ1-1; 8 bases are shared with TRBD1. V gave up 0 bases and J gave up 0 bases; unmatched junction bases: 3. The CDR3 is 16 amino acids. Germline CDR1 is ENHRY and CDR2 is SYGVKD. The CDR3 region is CAISESGQEMNTEAFF. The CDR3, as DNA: TGTGCCATCAGTGAGTCGGGACAGGAGATGAACACTGAAGCTTTCTTT.

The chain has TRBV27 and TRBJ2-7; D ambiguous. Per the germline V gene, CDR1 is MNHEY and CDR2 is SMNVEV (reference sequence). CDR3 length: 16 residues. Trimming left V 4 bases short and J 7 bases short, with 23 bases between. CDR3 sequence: CASSSGGRSSYNEQYF. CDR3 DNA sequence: TGTGCCAGCAGTTCGGGCGGCAGAAGCTCCTACAATGAGCAGTACTTC.

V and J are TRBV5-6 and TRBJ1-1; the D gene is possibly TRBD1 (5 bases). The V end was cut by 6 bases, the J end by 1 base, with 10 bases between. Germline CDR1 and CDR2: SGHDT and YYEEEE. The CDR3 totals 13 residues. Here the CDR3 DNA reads TGTGCCAGCAACAAAAGGGGGAACACTGAAGCTTTCTTT. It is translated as CASNKRGNTEAFF. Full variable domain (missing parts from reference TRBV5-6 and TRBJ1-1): DAGVTQSPTHLIKTRGQQVTLRCSPKSGHDTVSWYQQALGQGPQFIFQYYEEEERQRGNFPDRFSGHQFPNYSSELNVNALLLGDSALYLCASNKRGNTEAFFGQGTRLTVV.

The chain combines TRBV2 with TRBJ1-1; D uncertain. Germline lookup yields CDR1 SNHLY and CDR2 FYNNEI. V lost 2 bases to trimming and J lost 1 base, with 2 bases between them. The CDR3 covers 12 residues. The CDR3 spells CASSEQNTEAFF. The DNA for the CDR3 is TGTGCCAGCAGTGAACAGAACACTGAAGCTTTCTTT.

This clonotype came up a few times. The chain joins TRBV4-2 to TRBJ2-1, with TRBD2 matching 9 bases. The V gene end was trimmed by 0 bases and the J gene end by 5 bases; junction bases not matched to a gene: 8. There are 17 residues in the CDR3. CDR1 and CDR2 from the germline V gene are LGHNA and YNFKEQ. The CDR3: CASSQEASGMLDNEQFF. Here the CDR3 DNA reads TGTGCCAGCAGCCAAGAGGCTAGCGGGATGTTAGACAATGAGCAGTTCTTC.

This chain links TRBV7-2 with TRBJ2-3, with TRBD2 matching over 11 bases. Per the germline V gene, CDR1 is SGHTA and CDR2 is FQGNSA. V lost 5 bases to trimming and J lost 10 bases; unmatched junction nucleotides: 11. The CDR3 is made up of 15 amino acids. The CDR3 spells CASSPQTSGMDAQYF. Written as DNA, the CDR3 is TGTGCCAGCAGCCCACAGACTAGCGGGATGGATGCGCAGTATTTT.

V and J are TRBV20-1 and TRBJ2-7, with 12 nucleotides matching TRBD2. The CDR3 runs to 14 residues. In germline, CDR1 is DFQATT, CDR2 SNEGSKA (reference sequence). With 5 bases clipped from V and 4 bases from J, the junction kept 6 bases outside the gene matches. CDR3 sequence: CSAYRLAGVYEQYF. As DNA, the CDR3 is TGCAGTGCTTATAGACTAGCGGGAGTATACGAGCAGTACTTC.

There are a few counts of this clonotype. CDR3 protein: CASSRGSETQYF. CDR3 DNA sequence: TGCGCCAGCAGTCGAGGGAGCGAGACCCAGTACTTC. The V gene is TRBV10-2, the J gene TRBJ2-5; the D gene is possibly TRBD2 (5 bases). V lost 5 bases and J lost 5, with 9 bases in between. This CDR3 is 12 amino acids long. Germline loops: CDR1 WSHSY, CDR2 SAAADI.

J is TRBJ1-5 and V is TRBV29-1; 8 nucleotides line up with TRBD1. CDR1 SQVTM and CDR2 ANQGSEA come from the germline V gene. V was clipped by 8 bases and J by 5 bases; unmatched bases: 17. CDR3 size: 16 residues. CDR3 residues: CSLRGGYRGKDQPQHF. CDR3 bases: TGCAGCCTGAGAGGGGGGTACAGGGGGAAAGATCAGCCCCAGCATTTT. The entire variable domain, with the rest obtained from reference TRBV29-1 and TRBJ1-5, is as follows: SAVISQKPSRDICQRGTSLTIQCQVDSQVTMMFWYRQQPGQSLTLIATANQGSEATYESGFVIDKFPISRPNLTFSTLTVSNMSPEDSSIYLCSLRGGYRGKDQPQHFGDGTRLSIL.

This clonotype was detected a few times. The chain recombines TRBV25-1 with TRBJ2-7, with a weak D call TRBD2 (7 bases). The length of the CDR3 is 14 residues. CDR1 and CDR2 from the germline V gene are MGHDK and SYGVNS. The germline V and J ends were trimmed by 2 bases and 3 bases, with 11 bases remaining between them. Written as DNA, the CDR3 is TGTGCCAGCAGTGAAGGGGGGGCTGGCTACGAGCAGTACTTC. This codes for CASSEGGAGYEQYF.

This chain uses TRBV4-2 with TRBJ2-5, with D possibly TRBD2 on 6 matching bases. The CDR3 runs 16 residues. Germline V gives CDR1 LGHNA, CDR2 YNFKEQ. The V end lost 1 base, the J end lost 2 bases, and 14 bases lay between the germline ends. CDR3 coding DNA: TGTGCCAGCAGCCAAGTGCAAGCGGGTGGACAAGAGACCCAGTACTTC. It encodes CASSQVQAGGQETQYF.

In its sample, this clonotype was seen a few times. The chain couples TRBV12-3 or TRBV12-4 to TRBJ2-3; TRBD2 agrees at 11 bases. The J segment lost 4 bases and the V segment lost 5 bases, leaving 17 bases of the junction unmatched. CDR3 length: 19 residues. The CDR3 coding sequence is TGTGCCAGCAGTCCGACTAGCGGGGTCTCTCCAACGGGCGCAGATACGCAGTATTTT. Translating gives CASSPTSGVSPTGADTQYF.

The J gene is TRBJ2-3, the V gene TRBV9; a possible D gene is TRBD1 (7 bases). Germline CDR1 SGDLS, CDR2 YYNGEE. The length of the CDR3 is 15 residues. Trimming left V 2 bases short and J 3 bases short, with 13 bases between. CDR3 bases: TGTGCCAGCAGCGTCCAGGGGGGCCCGACAGATACGCAGTATTTT. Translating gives CASSVQGGPTDTQYF.

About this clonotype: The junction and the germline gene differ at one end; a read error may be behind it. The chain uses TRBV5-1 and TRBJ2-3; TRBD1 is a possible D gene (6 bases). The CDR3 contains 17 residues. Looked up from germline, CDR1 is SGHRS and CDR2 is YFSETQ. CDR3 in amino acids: CASSPIFEGRGTDTQYF. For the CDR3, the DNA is TGCGCCAGCAGCCCGATTTTCGAAGGCAGGGGAACAGATACACAGTATTTT.

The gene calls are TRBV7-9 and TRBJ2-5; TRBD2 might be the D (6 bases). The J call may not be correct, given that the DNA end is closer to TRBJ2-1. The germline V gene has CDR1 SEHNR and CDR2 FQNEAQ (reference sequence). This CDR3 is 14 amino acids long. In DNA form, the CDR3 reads TGTGCCAGCAGCTCCACTAGCAGACAAGAGACCCAGTTCTTC. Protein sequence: CASSSTSRQETQFF.

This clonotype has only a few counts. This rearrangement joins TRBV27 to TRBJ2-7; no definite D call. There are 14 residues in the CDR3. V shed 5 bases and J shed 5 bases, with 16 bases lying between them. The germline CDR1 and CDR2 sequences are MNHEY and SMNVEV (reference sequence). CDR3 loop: CASSPDSPRNEQYF. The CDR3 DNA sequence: TGTGCCAGCAGTCCTGATAGCCCTAGGAACGAGCAGTACTTC.

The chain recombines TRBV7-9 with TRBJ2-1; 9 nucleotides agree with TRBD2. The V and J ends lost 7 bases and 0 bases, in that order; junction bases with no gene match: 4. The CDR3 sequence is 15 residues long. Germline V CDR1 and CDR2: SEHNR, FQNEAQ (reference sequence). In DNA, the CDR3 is TGTGCCAGCAACGGACTAGCGATCTCCTACAATGAGCAGTTCTTC. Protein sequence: CASNGLAISYNEQFF.

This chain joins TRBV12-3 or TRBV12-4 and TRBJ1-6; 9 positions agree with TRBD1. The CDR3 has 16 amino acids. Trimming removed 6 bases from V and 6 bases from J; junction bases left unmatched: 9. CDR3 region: CASRASPGQGNSPLHF. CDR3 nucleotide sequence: TGTGCCAGCAGAGCTAGTCCGGGACAGGGTAATTCACCCCTCCACTTT.

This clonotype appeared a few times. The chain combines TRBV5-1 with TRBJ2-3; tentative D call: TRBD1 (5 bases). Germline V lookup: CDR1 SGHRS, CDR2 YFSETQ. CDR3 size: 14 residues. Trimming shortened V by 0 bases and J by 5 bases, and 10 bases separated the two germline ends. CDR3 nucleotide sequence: TGCGCCAGCAGCTTGGCACAGGTGAAAGATACGCAGTATTTT. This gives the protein CASSLAQVKDTQYF.